This TCR beta chain is drawn from a study of T cell repertoires in cytomegalovirus infection. On the study more broadly: HLA-B-restricted CMV epitopes that are well studied were used alongside recently identified HLA-C-restricted ones. Both CMV infection and a matching HLA type were indicated by public TCR beta signatures.

The CDR3 covers 13 residues. The germline CDR1 and CDR2 sequences are KGHDR and SFDVKD. The ends were cut back, 4 bases at V and 6 bases at J, with 9 bases in the middle. TCRdb itself ran the reads through MiXCR, one entry per CDR3 protein. Among roughly 990,000 distinct CDR3 sequences listed, roughly 30% were seen once. Notes on the study in general: Cumulative public TCR beta family frequency identified carriers of CMV plus the relevant HLA. Dominating the ex vivo response were TCR beta clonotypes that were CMV-specific and HLA-C-restricted.

In its sample, this clonotype was seen a few times. What it binds is unknown. This receptor was identified in a human donor in good health (CMV status not recorded). Some clones in this sample may be carry-over from other donors' samples. The chain combines TRBV24-1 with TRBJ2-1, with a weak D call TRBD1 (5 bases). This material consisted of cultured CD8+ T cells from PBMCs, taken from culture after CMV antigen stimulation. The DNA of the CDR3 is TGTGCCACCAGTGACTCTGACAGCAATGAGCAGTTCTTC. Amino acid sequence: CATSDSDSNEQFF.